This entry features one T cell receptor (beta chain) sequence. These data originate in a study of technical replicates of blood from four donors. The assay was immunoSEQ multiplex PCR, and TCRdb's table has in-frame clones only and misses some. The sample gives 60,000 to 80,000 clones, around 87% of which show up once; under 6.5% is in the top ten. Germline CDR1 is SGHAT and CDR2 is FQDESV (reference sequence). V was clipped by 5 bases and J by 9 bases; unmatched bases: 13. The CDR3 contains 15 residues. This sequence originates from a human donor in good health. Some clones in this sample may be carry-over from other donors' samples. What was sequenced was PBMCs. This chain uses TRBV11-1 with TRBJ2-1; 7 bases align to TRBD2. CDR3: CASSPRRTRAPEQFF. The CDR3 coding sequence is TGTGCCAGCAGCCCAAGACGGACTAGGGCACCTGAGCAGTTCTTC.